Given below is one T cell receptor (beta chain) in context. The antigen remains undetermined. This entry is derived from a study of CD8+ T cells in alopecia areata. Study-level points and caveats: Clonality exceeded that of normal scalp in lesional scalp, most notably in alopecia totalis/universalis. Tofacitinib significantly decreased scalp clonality and expanded CD8+ clones among top 100. In blood and scalp, many expanded lesional clones persisted during tofacitinib.

The CDR3 length is 11 residues. V was trimmed by 6 bases and J by 7 bases, leaving 9 bases between them. Germline lookup yields CDR1 MNHEY and CDR2 SMNVEV (reference sequence). Treatment indicated: oral pan-JAK inhibitor, 5-10 mg twice daily. RNA was extracted and reverse transcribed into cDNA as the sequencing template. Using immunoSEQ multiplex PCR, the repertoire was profiled, and TCRdb retains in-frame clones only, with some absent. This table has some 170,000 clones, about 53% appearing once. J is TRBJ1-1 and V is TRBV27; D unclear. This sample comprised CD8+ T cells sorted from blood, obtained at week 24, from a patient treated with tofacitinib. This clonotype was obtained from a human donor with alopecia areata. The CDR3 spells CASRVGLEAFF. The CDR3 region has the DNA TGTGCCAGCAGAGTAGGACTTGAAGCTTTCTTT.